This T cell receptor (beta chain) emerged from a study of T cells in Graves' hyperthyroidism and ophthalmopathy (dated by TCRdb to 2018 to 2020). With regard to the full study: Peripheral blood samples were taken at initial diagnosis, before any treatment was given. TCR V-J signatures able to tell the groups apart were searched for in a discovery cohort of some 97 patients, of whom more than 40 had Graves' ophthalmopathy and around 57 had stable Graves' hyperthyroidism. An independent validation cohort of around 20 hyperthyroidism patients and 17 patients who later progressed to ophthalmopathy tested prospective prediction of ophthalmopathy. The roughly 94 discovery patients were randomly split 7:3 into training and test sets. In over five Graves' hyperthyroidism patients, the study also compared T-cell repertoires from thyroid tissue with T-cell repertoires from blood. Once sampling was done, hyperthyroidism patients were given methimazole at a starting dose of 30 mg daily, whereas ophthalmopathy patients were given high-dose intravenous methylprednisolone. TCR Vbeta CDR3 sequencing of 130 to 150 peripheral blood samples (under 45 ophthalmopathy, approximately 80 hyperthyroidism and around 17 progressor patients) is reported in the paper.

Spanning cysteine to phenylalanine, the CDR3 consists of 17 amino acids. CDR3 DNA only is kept here, 51 bases in frame from base 1. V loses 4 bases of germline sequence and J loses 0 bases, and the interval between the two ends is 16 bases. Taken from the germline V gene (reference sequence), the CDR1 and CDR2 loops are MNHEY and SMNVEV. The TCR beta CDR3 regions were amplified from the RNA transcripts. The first round of RT-PCR for the TCR CDR3 was performed with the HTBI primer set and the Qiagen OneStep RT-PCR kit. Libraries were constructed in a second round of multiplex PCR, after which size selection and purification were performed. Paired-end sequencing of the libraries was performed with 100 bp reads on an Illumina HiSeq2000. Concerning the study's data processing: SOAPnuke was used to process the raw data, removing reads that contained adapters or uncalled bases, had a mean Phred below 15, or lacked an exact match to the constant primer or identifier. High-quality paired reads were merged with COPE v1.2.5, and unique nucleotide sequences were defined as clonotypes. MiTCR v1.1 was used to align clonotypes to the IMGT TRBV, TRBD and TRBJ reference segments. The analysis was restricted to V-J combinations with a frequency above 0.0001, which together covered over 99% of the repertoires. The TCS score was defined as F50 (clonal expansion) divided by E x V (chaos), with BLOSUM62-based TCRdist calculated between CDR3 peptides within each V-J. Welch's t-statistics and random forest reduced around 550 V-J features to roughly 13, which were used in a naive Bayes classifier (R e1071). TCRdb trimmed public reads at Q25 via fastp, called clones via MiXCR and kept in-frame beta chains. Here each entry gathers all rows of one CDR3 protein and keeps the most common genes and DNA. In this record, the V and J calls reflect TCRdb's handling and not the investigators' own analysis. The sample data list roughly 600,000 distinct CDR3 sequences, and about 15% of these were observed just once. The top ten clones comprise roughly an eighth of the sample.

Overall study results and their limits: No statistical method was used to set the sample size in advance, and investigators knew the group allocation. In validation, the model predicted progression to ophthalmopathy with 55% to 71% sensitivity and 72.22% specificity, a median of approximately 6.7 months before onset. A model built on a 13 V-J signature distinguished ophthalmopathy from stable hyperthyroidism, reaching around 87% sensitivity and under 84% specificity in cross-validation and 80%/75% in testing. Blood samples also contained most of the expanded thyroid clonotypes (frequency above 0.001), which suggests that blood repertoires may reflect thyroid immune responses.

As concerns this clonotype: Its cognate antigen has yet to be identified. Within one base of it there is no much larger clone, and no base qualities were kept.

Ophthalmopathy patients had moderately to severely active disease, with a Clinical Activity Score of 3 or more, a NOSPECS grade of 4 or more, and a disease duration of less than 3 months. Exclusion was applied to patients with uncontrolled infections, other autoimmune diseases, pregnancy or lactation. Diagnoses were established on the basis of clinical symptoms, serum thyroxine and TRAb, thyroid ultrasound, and orbital computed tomography. PBMCs were separated from about 10 ml of fresh peripheral blood using Ficoll-Paque density gradient centrifugation. Trizol reagent was used to extract total RNA, and RNA quality was then checked on an Agilent 2100 Bioanalyzer.

Sequences were obtained from blood. Recombination linked TRBV27 to TRBJ1-5; a weak D assignment points to TRBD1 (6 bases agree). This receptor was identified in a woman in her fifties or sixties with Graves' ophthalmopathy. The CDR3 here reads CASSSPSTGNSNQPQHF. The bases read TGTGCCAGCAGTTCACCGTCCACAGGGAATAGCAATCAGCCCCAGCATTTT.